The clone carrying this TCR beta chain was observed at least ten times. Its specificity is not known. The sample originates from a study of metastatic and nonmetastatic thyroid tumors. Study overall: Blood and tumor or nodule tissue repertoires from malignant and benign thyroid patients were compared.

The study's findings and limits: Significantly greater TCR beta diversity was reportedly found in malignant thyroid tumors than in benign nodules (in blood and tumor).

TCRdb used MiXCR to call clones anew from the PCR reads. The data show fewer than 20,000 clones, 25% to 30% seen once. This CDR3 has 17 amino acids. Germline V gene lookup returns CDR1 LNHNV and CDR2 YYDKDF (reference sequence). The ends lost 5 bases at V and 2 bases at J; junction bases unmatched: 11. The entire patient cohort was treatment-naive prior to thyroid surgery. This clonotype originated in a female donor with papillary thyroid cancer or a benign thyroid nodule (not recorded which). Some clones in this sample may be carry-over from other donors' samples. The chain carries TRBV15 and TRBJ2-7, with 11 nucleotides matching TRBD2. The sequenced sample was tumor tissue. CDR3 in DNA: TGTGCCACCAGCCCTACTTTAGCGGGAGGGACGACCTACGAGCAGTACTTC. Translating it yields CATSPTLAGGTTYEQYF. Looking up the rest from reference TRBV15 and TRBJ2-7 gives the full variable domain: DAMVIQNPRYQVTQFGKPVTLSCSQTLNHNVMYWYQQKSSQAPKLLFHYYDKDFNNEADTPDNFQSRRPNTSFCFLDIRSPGLGDTAMYLCATSPTLAGGTTYEQYFGPGTRLTVT.